These 14 T cell receptor beta chains came from one sample sequenced in a study of post-analysis software for immune sequencing data. Notes on the study in general: Controls had lower frequencies than patients of 4 or 5 TRBV segments, which included TRBV5-6, TRBV5-1 and TRBV20-1.

Their target antigens are unknown. Prepared TCR beta cDNA libraries contained unique molecular identifiers. From the PCR reads, TCRdb called clonotypes with MiXCR, one entry per CDR3 protein. The sample has roughly 700,000 distinct CDR3 sequences, less than 35% seen once. The source material was blood. Source of these receptors: a girl between 10 and 17 years old with multiple sclerosis.

This clonotype has a handful of counts. The chain joins TRBV20-1 to TRBJ2-5; the D gene could be TRBD1 or TRBD2 (6 bases each). The DNA end lines up better with TRBJ2-7; the J call may be wrong. Germline CDR1 DFQATT, CDR2 SNEGSKA (reference sequence). This CDR3 region has 13 residues. CDR3 coding DNA: TGCAGTGCTAGAGGGGGGGCCGGCTACGAGCAGTACTTC. Amino acids: CSARGGAGYEQYF.

The rearrangement links TRBV5-6 to TRBJ2-7; tentatively, D is TRBD1 (6 bases). Trimming stripped 0 bases from V and 7 bases from J, with 14 bases between. Germline CDR1 and CDR2: SGHDT and YYEEEE. The CDR3 contains 14 residues. For the CDR3, the DNA is TGTGCCAGCAGCTTGGTGGACAGACGGTGGGAGCAGTACTTC. Translation: CASSLVDRRWEQYF.

Many counts were recorded for this clonotype. The chain employs TRBV20-1 and TRBJ2-3; TRBD1 is a possible D gene (5 bases). CDR1 DFQATT and CDR2 SNEGSKA come from the germline V gene (reference sequence). The ends were cut back, 1 base at V and 1 base at J, with 12 bases in the middle. The CDR3 runs 15 residues. The CDR3 DNA reads TGCAGTGCTAGAGCTCCTATGACAGGCACAGATACGCAGTATTTT. Its translation is CSARAPMTGTDTQYF.

This sequence joins TRBV5-1 and TRBJ2-7; 9 bases agree with TRBD2. The trim removed 0 bases at V and 2 bases at J, leaving 3 bases unmatched. Germline CDR1 and CDR2: SGHRS and YFSETQ. CDR3 size: 15 residues. The CDR3 sequence is CASSLETSGPYEQYF. The CDR3 bases are TGCGCCAGCAGCTTGGAGACTAGCGGACCCTACGAGCAGTACTTC.

This clonotype was observed a few times. The rearrangement joins TRBV7-2 to TRBJ2-1; TRBD1 aligns across 8 bases. The V gene's germline CDR1 is SGHTA and CDR2 FQGNSA. J was trimmed by 4 bases and V by 2 bases; bases with no gene match: 7. The CDR3 runs 16 residues. The CDR3 DNA reads TGTGCCAGCAGCTTATGGGGGACAGGACCTTACAATGAGCAGTTCTTC. Amino acid sequence: CASSLWGTGPYNEQFF.

The chain combines TRBV9 with TRBJ2-3; D is unresolved. This CDR3 has 15 residues. CDR1 is SGDLS, CDR2 YYNGEE, per germline. Trimming left V 0 bases short and J 2 bases short, with 10 bases between. CDR3 in amino acids: CASSVDVGYTDTQYF. CDR3 nucleotide sequence: TGTGCCAGCAGCGTAGATGTGGGCTACACAGATACGCAGTATTTT.

The genes are TRBV20-1 and TRBJ2-7; tentative D call: TRBD1 (5 bases). The J call may be mistaken, given a closer DNA end match to TRBJ2-5. CDR3 length: 12 residues. CDR1 is DFQATT, CDR2 SNEGSKA, per germline (reference sequence). The CDR3 coding sequence is TGCAGTGCTATTAGGGGCCGAGAGACCCAGTACTTC. As protein: CSAIRGRETQYF.

The V and J genes are TRBV4-1 and TRBJ2-2; D call uncertain. The CDR3 runs to 14 residues. The V end was cut by 0 bases, the J end by 7 bases, with 9 bases between. Per germline, CDR1 MGHRA and CDR2 YSYEKL. CDR3 in amino acids: CASSQDMGGGELFF. CDR3 coding DNA: TGCGCCAGCAGCCAAGATATGGGTGGCGGGGAGCTGTTTTTT.

The sample holds many counts of this clonotype. This chain joins TRBV10-3 and TRBJ2-5, with 7 bases matching TRBD1. Per the germline V gene, CDR1 is ENHRY and CDR2 is SYGVKD. The V and J ends lost 0 bases and 2 bases, in that order; junction bases with no gene match: 3. This CDR3 comprises 15 residues. Written as DNA, the CDR3 is TGTGCCATCAGTGAGTCACGACAGGGTCAAGAGACCCAGTACTTC. It specifies CAISESRQGQETQYF.

This clonotype showed up many times. The chain carries TRBV29-1 and TRBJ2-1; D is uncertain. Germline V CDR1 and CDR2: SQVTM, ANQGSEA. This CDR3 has 11 amino acids. The germline V and J ends were trimmed by 4 bases and 8 bases, with 9 bases remaining between them. CDR3 DNA: TGCAGCGTTGGTTCCGGCGATGAGCAGTTCTTC. Its translation is CSVGSGDEQFF.

This clonotype was seen ten or more times. V gene TRBV6-2 or TRBV6-3 combines with J gene TRBJ2-5; 11 positions agree with TRBD2. In germline, CDR1 is MNHEY, CDR2 SVGEGT. The trim removed 2 bases at V and 4 bases at J, leaving 3 bases unmatched. The CDR3 has 15 residues. Here the CDR3 reads CASSYPGLAGETQYF. The CDR3 nucleotides read TGTGCCAGCAGTTACCCAGGACTAGCGGGAGAGACCCAGTACTTC.

The rearrangement uses TRBV9 and TRBJ1-4, with 9 bases that match TRBD1. This CDR3 comprises 18 residues. V shed 6 bases, J shed 3 bases, and the junction held 15 bases outside the gene matches. The germline V gene has CDR1 SGDLS and CDR2 YYNGEE. CDR3 nucleotides: TGTGCCAGCAACGCCAATCTACAGGGGGCTTTTGCTAATGAAAAACTGTTTTTT. It codes for CASNANLQGAFANEKLFF.

This clonotype was seen at least ten times. The J gene is TRBJ1-1, the V gene TRBV6-6; D uncertain. Trimming left V 11 bases short and J 2 bases short, with 12 bases between. Germline V gives CDR1 MNHNY, CDR2 SVGAGI (reference sequence). This CDR3 spans 12 amino acids. CDR3 in amino acids: CALQAVNTEAFF. As DNA, the CDR3 is TGTGCCCTCCAGGCGGTAAACACTGAAGCTTTCTTT.

The CDR3 is CASSPQAGARYDEQFF. The CDR3 bases are TGTGCCAGCAGCCCCCAGGCGGGAGCGCGTTACGATGAGCAGTTCTTC. The rearrangement links TRBV7-2 to TRBJ2-1, with 7 nucleotides matching TRBD2. CDR1 and CDR2 from the germline V gene are SGHTA and FQGNSA. The CDR3 is 16 amino acids. J was trimmed by 8 bases and V by 5 bases; bases with no gene match: 15.